Listed here are 23 T cell receptor beta chains from one sample, sequenced in a study of T cells of healthy individuals. TCRdb used MiXCR to reprocess the 5' RACE reads, holding one entry per CDR3 protein. This table holds over 95,000 distinct CDR3 sequences, 17% found once. These receptors were taken from a human donor in good health.

A few counts support this clonotype. The rearrangement joins TRBV18 to TRBJ2-7, with 8 positions matching TRBD2. The CDR3 is 14 amino acids. Looked up from germline, CDR1 is KGHSH and CDR2 is LQKENI. V was clipped by 4 bases and J by 5 bases; unmatched bases: 7. CDR3 amino acids: CASSLLAGQDEQYF. The CDR3 nucleotides read TGTGCCAGCTCACTCCTAGCGGGTCAGGACGAGCAGTACTTC.

In its sample, this clonotype was seen many times. This chain joins TRBV6-5 and TRBJ2-1; 16 positions agree with TRBD2. Trimming removed 2 bases from V and 7 bases from J; junction bases left unmatched: 2. Germline V gene sequence: CDR1 MNHEY, CDR2 SVGAGI. The CDR3 spans 16 residues. The CDR3 DNA follows: TGTGCCAGCAGTTACACGGGACTAGCGGGAGGGAATGAGCAGTTCTTC. It encodes CASSYTGLAGGNEQFF.

This clonotype was seen a handful of times. The chain couples TRBV6-2 or TRBV6-3 to TRBJ2-7, with 8 bases matching TRBD1. Per germline, CDR1 MNHEY and CDR2 SVGEGT. Trimming removed 2 bases from V and 5 bases from J; junction bases left unmatched: 8. The CDR3 loop spans 15 amino acids. CDR3 amino acids: CASSYADRAGNEQYF. In DNA, the CDR3 is TGTGCCAGCAGTTACGCGGACAGGGCTGGGAACGAGCAGTACTTC.

The CDR3 nucleotides are TGTGCCACCAGCCCTTTGGACAGGGGGCGGGAGACCCAGTACTTC. Translating it yields CATSPLDRGRETQYF. The chain combines TRBV15 with TRBJ2-5, with 11 bases lining up with TRBD1. The V and J ends lost 5 bases and 5 bases, in that order; junction bases with no gene match: 7. This CDR3 has 15 amino acids. Germline CDR1 and CDR2: LNHNV and YYDKDF (reference sequence).

This clonotype has a handful of counts. The rearrangement uses TRBV11-2 and TRBJ2-3; D may be TRBD2 (5 bases). V lost 2 bases to trimming and J lost 6 bases, with 15 bases between them. Germline V gene data show CDR1 as SGHAT and CDR2 as FQNNGV. The CDR3 contains 15 residues. CDR3 loop: CASSLQLGISDTQYF. The CDR3 DNA reads as TGTGCCAGCAGCTTACAACTAGGGATTTCGGATACGCAGTATTTT.

This clonotype was picked up many times. V is TRBV4-2 and J is TRBJ2-7, with 9 nucleotides matching TRBD2. This CDR3 region has 15 residues. Germline lookup yields CDR1 LGHNA and CDR2 YNFKEQ. V was clipped by 2 bases and J by 5 bases; unmatched bases: 7. CDR3 nucleotides: TGTGCCAGCAGCCAACCTTTGAGCGGGGGGCACGAGCAGTACTTC. It codes for CASSQPLSGGHEQYF.

At least ten counts were recorded for this clonotype. V and J are TRBV28 and TRBJ1-6; D is undetermined. V gave up 6 bases and J gave up 6 bases, with 12 bases separating them. The CDR3 runs to 14 residues. Germline CDR1 MDHEN, CDR2 SYDVKM. For the CDR3, the DNA is TGTGCCAGCAGCGTCCAAGATTCTAATTCACCCCTCCACTTT. Translation: CASSVQDSNSPLHF.

The rearrangement links TRBV7-9 to TRBJ2-1; D unclear. Trimming removed 5 bases from V and 2 bases from J, with 10 bases in between. Germline CDR1 and CDR2: SEHNR and FQNEAQ (reference sequence). The CDR3 length is 14 residues. CDR3: CASSLGFAYNEQFF. CDR3 DNA sequence: TGTGCCAGCAGCCTCGGATTTGCCTACAATGAGCAGTTCTTC.

In this sample, this clonotype turned up many times. The gene calls are TRBV3-1 and TRBJ1-2, with a tentative D call TRBD1 (6 bases). The CDR3 spans 19 residues. Per germline, CDR1 LGHDT and CDR2 YNNKEL (reference sequence). Trimming pared 5 bases from V and 2 bases from J, leaving 27 bases between. CDR3 region: CASSANPPGVSHLNYGYTF. CDR3 nucleotide sequence: TGTGCCAGCAGCGCTAACCCCCCAGGGGTTTCCCATTTAAACTATGGCTACACCTTC.

This clonotype was recorded at least ten times. The chain links TRBV28 to TRBJ2-5, with D unresolved. Germline CDR1 MDHEN, CDR2 SYDVKM. Trimming removed 5 bases at V and 0 bases at J, with 7 bases between. This CDR3 spans 13 amino acids. The CDR3 sequence is CASSPTYQETQYF. Written as DNA, the CDR3 is TGTGCCAGCAGTCCTACGTACCAAGAGACCCAGTACTTC.

This clonotype appeared many times. V gene TRBV5-1 combines with J gene TRBJ2-2; D possibly matches TRBD1 or TRBD2 (7 bases each). CDR1 and CDR2 (germline): SGHRS, YFSETQ. CDR3 length: 16 amino acids. The V and J ends lost 0 bases and 4 bases respectively, with 13 bases between them. The CDR3 nucleotides read TGCGCCAGCAGCTTGGACAGGGGAGGGGGCACCGGGGAGCTGTTTTTT. It encodes CASSLDRGGGTGELFF.

Judged by abundance, this clonotype is medium-sized. This chain's CDR3 is CASMRDRGFHEQYF. The CDR3 DNA follows: TGTGCCAGCATGCGGGACCGAGGGTTCCACGAGCAGTACTTC. The rearrangement links TRBV7-9 to TRBJ2-7; D is perhaps TRBD2 (6 bases). Trimming left V 7 bases short and J 5 bases short, with 18 bases between. The CDR3 extends over 14 amino acids. Germline V gene data show CDR1 as SEHNR and CDR2 as FQNEAQ (reference sequence).

This clonotype showed up just a few times. The chain recombines TRBV7-6 with TRBJ2-6; TRBD1 is a possible D gene (5 bases). Trimming took off 1 base at V and 3 bases at J, with 10 bases between the two ends. The CDR3 runs 16 residues. Germline loops: CDR1 SGHVS, CDR2 FNYEAQ. The CDR3 DNA reads TGTGCCAGCAGCTTAGGGCAGGGTGGTGGGGCCAACGTCCTGACTTTC. It codes for CASSLGQGGGANVLTF.

The gene calls are TRBV6-6 and TRBJ2-2; maybe TRBD2 (6 bases). The germline CDR1 and CDR2 sequences are MNHNY and SVGAGI (reference sequence). The CDR3 covers 15 residues. V lost 5 bases, J lost 2 bases, and 12 bases lay in between. CDR3: CASSPPGDNTGELFF. Written as DNA, the CDR3 is TGTGCCAGCAGTCCTCCGGGAGACAACACCGGGGAGCTGTTTTTT.

In this sample, this clonotype turned up many times. The chain employs TRBV21-1 and TRBJ2-1; the table's D call, TRBD1, has no DNA check behind it. TRBV21-1 is classified as a pseudogene. CDR3 length: 20 amino acids. The CDR3: CASSNRNLRQQSTHYNEQFF. CDR3 bases: TGTGCCAGCAGCAATCGGAACTTAAGACAGCAAAGCACCCATTACAATGAGCAGTTCTTC.

For the CDR3, the DNA is TGTGCCAGCAGCCGCCCGGGGACAGGGGCCAACGAGCAGTACTTC. This sequence encodes CASSRPGTGANEQYF. V gene TRBV5-5 combines with J gene TRBJ2-7, with 10 bases identical to TRBD1. Per the germline V gene, CDR1 is SGHKS and CDR2 is YYEKEE (reference sequence). J was trimmed by 5 bases and V by 4 bases; bases with no gene match: 9. The CDR3 runs to 15 residues.

This chain uses TRBV4-3 with TRBJ2-1; TRBD2 matches at 7 bases. Germline assignment: CDR1 LGHNA and CDR2 YSLEER. The trim removed 4 bases at V and 3 bases at J, leaving 9 bases unmatched. The CDR3 sequence is 16 residues long. The CDR3: CASSPLGGNIYNEQFF. The CDR3 nucleotides are TGCGCCAGCAGCCCCCTCGGGGGGAACATCTACAATGAGCAGTTCTTC.

There are many counts of this clonotype. This chain links TRBV20-1 with TRBJ2-1; TRBD2 agrees at 11 bases. The length of the CDR3 is 13 residues. Germline-derived CDR1 and CDR2 are DFQATT and SNEGSKA (reference sequence). The trim removed 3 bases at V and 13 bases at J, leaving 8 bases unmatched. The CDR3 loop reads CSARTSGASNQFF. CDR3 DNA: TGCAGTGCTAGGACTAGCGGGGCCTCTAATCAGTTCTTC.

This clonotype was seen a handful of times. The chain recombines TRBV9 with TRBJ2-7; D may be TRBD1 or TRBD2 (5 bases each). The CDR3 totals 16 residues. V was trimmed by 4 bases and J by 0 bases, leaving 17 bases between them. Per germline, CDR1 SGDLS and CDR2 YYNGEE. The CDR3 DNA sequence: TGTGCCAGCAGCCCGGTGGCCGGGACGGCCTCCTACGAGCAGTACTTC. Its protein product is CASSPVAGTASYEQYF.

This clonotype was seen more than once but under ten times. The chain has TRBV6-1 and TRBJ1-6; a possible D gene is TRBD1 (5 bases). CDR1 and CDR2 from the germline V gene are MNHNS and SASEGT. V gave up 6 bases and J gave up 4 bases, with 13 bases separating them. The CDR3 is 15 residues long. The CDR3 DNA is TGTGCCAGCAGAGCCCCAGGGATTTATAATTCACCCCTCCACTTT. This gives the protein CASRAPGIYNSPLHF.

The chain combines TRBV7-2 with TRBJ1-5; D gene ambiguous. The V end was cut by 2 bases, the J end by 4 bases, with 12 bases between. Germline V CDR1 and CDR2: SGHTA, FQGNSA. The CDR3 totals 15 residues. In DNA form, the CDR3 reads TGTGCCAGCAGCTTAAGGTCTACAGATAATCAGCCCCAGCATTTT. It specifies CASSLRSTDNQPQHF. Full variable domain (missing parts from reference TRBV7-2 and TRBJ1-5): GAGVSQSPSNKVTEKGKDVELRCDPISGHTALYWYRQSLGQGLEFLIYFQGNSAPDKSGLPSDRFSAERTGGSVSTLTIQRTQQEDSAVYLCASSLRSTDNQPQHFGDGTRLSIL.

The table lists this clonotype with many counts. The rearrangement uses TRBV20-1 and TRBJ1-1; tentatively, D is TRBD1 (5 bases). From germline, CDR1 is DFQATT and CDR2 SNEGSKA (reference sequence). V was pared by 7 bases and J by 5 bases, with 17 bases between. This CDR3 has 13 residues. In nucleotides, the CDR3 is TGCAGTGGGGGACGAGGGGAAGATACTGAAGCTTTCTTT. This sequence encodes CSGGRGEDTEAFF.

The CDR3 protein is CASSPSRDLNYGYTF. In DNA, the CDR3 is TGTGCCAGCTCACCCTCAAGGGACCTTAACTATGGCTACACCTTC. The chain couples TRBV18 to TRBJ1-2; D perhaps matches TRBD1 (5 bases). V was shortened by 3 bases and J by 1 base, with 12 bases between the two germline ends. This CDR3 contains 15 residues. The germline V gene encodes CDR1 KGHSH and CDR2 LQKENI.